These T cell receptor beta chains were read from a single sample in a study of cytomegalovirus exposure and HLA in healthy donors. Assay: immunoSEQ multiplex PCR; the TCRdb copy retains only in-frame clones and omits some. The data show over 100,000 clones, 70% seen once. Sequenced: PBMCs. Every receptor here comes from a man younger than 40 in good health and CMV-seropositive. Each CDR3 is given with its conserved first and last residue. Each record gives: CDR3 length, D gene, clone size, V gene, J gene, CDR3 DNA, CDR3 protein. A D gene is named only where the DNA matches it firmly. Clone size is given for some rows only: seen once, a few or many times, or a class if the clone is expanded.

>13|NA|NA|TRBV28|TRBJ1-2
TGTGCCAGCAGTTATAGCAGAAACTATGGCTACACCTTC
CASSYSRNYGYTF
>15|TRBD1|NA|TRBV11-3|TRBJ2-3
TGTGCCAGCAGCCTATCGGGACAGGGCTCAGATACGCAGTATTTT
CASSLSGQGSDTQYF
>13|NA|NA|TRBV30|TRBJ1-1
TGTGCCTGGGATGTGGCGGGAAGCACTGAAGCTTTCTTT
CAWDVAGSTEAFF
>20|NA|NA|TRBV30|TRBJ2-6
TGTGCCTGGAGTGTAACAGGGGGGGGGCCTATAGGTGCTGGGGCCAACGTCCTGACTTTC
CAWSVTGGGPIGAGANVLTF
>15|TRBD1|NA|TRBV27|TRBJ1-2
TGTGCCAGCAGTTTCGGGACAGGTGGCATCTATGGCTACACCTTC
CASSFGTGGIYGYTF
>16|TRBD1|NA|TRBV9|TRBJ2-1
TGTGCCAGCAGCGTAGATCTGGGACAGGGGGCCTATGAGCAGTTCTTC
CASSVDLGQGAYEQFF
>14|NA|NA|TRBV6-6|TRBJ1-4
TGTGCCAGCAGTTACTCATGGCAGAAAGAAAAACTGTTTTTT
CASSYSWQKEKLFF
>12|NA|NA|TRBV5-1|TRBJ2-7
TGCGCCAGCAGTTTTCAGGACTACGAGCAGTACTTC
CASSFQDYEQYF
>17|NA|NA|TRBV19|TRBJ1-2
TGTGCCAGTACCCAGGGTCGGCATATAAACTTTAACTGTGGCTACACCTTC
CASTQGRHINFNCGYTF
>14|NA|NA|TRBV28|TRBJ1-1
TGTGCCAGCAGTTCGGTGTTCGAGAACACTGAAGCTTTCTTT
CASSSVFENTEAFF
>14|NA|once|TRBV28|TRBJ2-2
TGTGCCAGCAGTTCAGGACAGTCTACCGGGGAGCTGTTTTTT
CASSSGQSTGELFF
>17|TRBD1|NA|TRBV11-2|TRBJ2-2
TGTGCCAGCAGCTTCCCTCGACAGGGGGTGAACACCGGGGAGCTGTTTTTT
CASSFPRQGVNTGELFF
>14|NA|NA|TRBV4-2|TRBJ1-5
TGTGCCAGCAGCCAAGAGGGCAGAGGGCAGCCCCAGCATTTT
CASSQEGRGQPQHF
>16|NA|once|TRBV5-1|TRBJ2-2
TGCGCCAGCAGCTTGGAGTTGGCAGGGGTCACCGGGGAGCTGTTTTTT
CASSLELAGVTGELFF
>16|TRBD2|NA|TRBV5-1|TRBJ2-7
TGCGCCAGCAGCTTGGGGGGACTAGCGGGGACGGGGGAGCAGTACTTC
CASSLGGLAGTGEQYF
>15|NA|NA|TRBV19|TRBJ1-2
TGTGCCAGTAGTAATTTCAGGGGACTAATCTATGGCTACACCTTC
CASSNFRGLIYGYTF
>15|TRBD1|NA|TRBV14|TRBJ1-4
TGTGCCAGCAGCCCCCGGGACAGGGAGTATGAAAAACTGTTTTTT
CASSPRDREYEKLFF
>13|TRBD1|NA|TRBV2|TRBJ1-6
TGTGCCAGCAATCGACAGGGAAATTCACCCCTCCACTTT
CASNRQGNSPLHF
>17|NA|NA|TRBV15|TRBJ1-1
TGTGCCACCAGCAGAGATTGGGCAGGCAGTCAAATATCGGAAGCTTTCTTT
CATSRDWAGSQISEAFF
>14|NA|NA|TRBV9|TRBJ2-7
TGTGCCAGCAGCGTAGAGGTGAGGACCTACGAGCAGTACTTC
CASSVEVRTYEQYF
>16|TRBD2|NA|TRBV28|TRBJ2-1
TGTGCCAGCAGTTTGGGGACTAGCGGGAGTCAGGGTGAGCAGTTCTTC
CASSLGTSGSQGEQFF
>14|NA|NA|TRBV9|TRBJ1-5
TGTGCCAGCAGCGTAGCGGGAAACAATCAGCCCCAGCATTTT
CASSVAGNNQPQHF
>15|TRBD1|NA|TRBV6-5|TRBJ1-4
TGTGCCAGCAGTTACTCACCGACAGGGACTGAAAAACTGTTTTTT
CASSYSPTGTEKLFF
>15|TRBD2|NA|TRBV7-2|TRBJ2-1
TGTGCCAGCGTCCCGCTAGCGGGGGAGTACAATGAGCAGTTCTTC
CASVPLAGEYNEQFF
>13|NA|few|TRBV30|TRBJ2-5
TGTGCCTGGAGTGTACAGGGCGGGGAGACCCAGTACTTC
CAWSVQGGETQYF
>16|NA|NA|TRBV6-5|TRBJ2-1
TGTGCCAGCAGTTACTCGGGGGACTTTCCCTACAATGAGCAGTTCTTC
CASSYSGDFPYNEQFF
>15|NA|NA|TRBV4-1|TRBJ1-2
TGCGCCAGCAGCCAAGTAGACGGAGGTAACTATGGCTACACCTTC
CASSQVDGGNYGYTF
>18|TRBD2|NA|TRBV9|TRBJ2-3
TGTGCCAGCTCCAAAAGCGGGGGGGGCCTTACCCGCACAGATACGCAGTATTTT
CASSKSGGGLTRTDTQYF
>16|TRBD2|NA|TRBV6-6|TRBJ2-1
TGTGCCAGCAGTTACTCGAGGCTAGCGGGGGTGGATGAGCAGTTCTTC
CASSYSRLAGVDEQFF
>14|TRBD2|NA|TRBV6-1|TRBJ2-3
TGTGCCAGCGAGCATCCGGGACTAGCAGATACGCAGTATTTT
CASEHPGLADTQYF
>15|TRBD1|NA|TRBV28|TRBJ1-5
TGTGCCAGCAGCCGAGACAGGGAAGGGCATCAGCCCCAGCATTTT
CASSRDREGHQPQHF
>14|TRBD1|NA|TRBV5-1|TRBJ2-3
TGCGCCAGCAGCTCTGGACAGGGGGCACATACGCAGTATTTT
CASSSGQGAHTQYF
>14|NA|NA|TRBV7-9|TRBJ1-2
TGTGCCAGCAGCTTAGGGTCGCCGCTAAGAGGCTACACCTTC
CASSLGSPLRGYTF
>16|NA|NA|TRBV14|TRBJ2-1
TGTGCCAGCAGCCAAGATACAGCGGGCACTGGGGATGAGCAGTTCTTC
CASSQDTAGTGDEQFF
>12|TRBD1|NA|TRBV27|TRBJ1-1
TGTGCCAGCAGTAATGAGGGCAGGGGGGCTTTCTTT
CASSNEGRGAFF
>18|NA|NA|TRBV27|TRBJ1-2
TGTGCCAGCAGTTTACTAGGCCCCCGGATGGACAGATTCTATGGCTACACCTTC
CASSLLGPRMDRFYGYTF
>18|TRBD1|NA|TRBV11-3|TRBJ2-2
TGTGCCAGCAGCTTAGATCGGAGAGGGGGCGAGCACACCGGGGAGCTGTTTTTT
CASSLDRRGGEHTGELFF
>15|NA|few|TRBV5-1|TRBJ1-2
TGCGCCAGCAGCTTGGGCCAGGGTCCTATCTATGGCTACACCTTC
CASSLGQGPIYGYTF
>15|NA|NA|TRBV15|TRBJ1-1
TGTGCCACCAGCAAGGGCATGACAGTGAACACTGAAGCTTTCTTT
CATSKGMTVNTEAFF
>17|TRBD2|NA|TRBV10-2|TRBJ2-5
TGCGCCAGCAGTGAGTCAACTAGCGGGGGGTCTGGGGAGACCCAGTACTTC
CASSESTSGGSGETQYF
>15|TRBD1|NA|TRBV2|TRBJ1-2
TGTGCCAGCAGTCGGGACAGGGGGCTAAGCTATGGCTACACCTTC
CASSRDRGLSYGYTF
>15|NA|NA|TRBV19|TRBJ1-6
TGTGCCAGTAGTGGCTCCGGGGGGAGGGAGTCACCCCTCCACTTT
CASSGSGGRESPLHF
>13|TRBD1|few|TRBV29-1|TRBJ1-4
TGCAGCGTCACAGGGGGTGGGAATGAAAAACTGTTTTTT
CSVTGGGNEKLFF
>16|NA|NA|TRBV7-9|TRBJ2-7
TGTGCCAGCAGCCTCCCAGCGGCAGAGGTTAGCTACGAGCAGTACTTC
CASSLPAAEVSYEQYF
>15|TRBD1|NA|TRBV19|TRBJ1-2
TGTGCCAGTAGTATTCCCGGGACAGCTAACTATGGCTACACCTTC
CASSIPGTANYGYTF
>13|NA|NA|TRBV5-6|TRBJ1-1
TGTGCCAGCAGCTTGGCGGAGAGGACTGAAGCTTTCTTT
CASSLAERTEAFF
>17|TRBD1|once|TRBV5-6|TRBJ1-6
TGTGCCAGCAGCTATAACAGGGGTAGCTCCTATAATTCACCCCTCCACTTT
CASSYNRGSSYNSPLHF
>14|NA|NA|TRBV6-1|TRBJ1-4
TGTGCCCTACTAGAGTGGGAAGGTGGTGAAAAACTGTTTTTT
CALLEWEGGEKLFF
>16|TRBD2|NA|TRBV10-3|TRBJ2-1
TGTGCCATCAGTAATAGCGGGGGAGGGACCTACAATGAGCAGTTCTTC
CAISNSGGGTYNEQFF
>14|NA|NA|TRBV5-6|TRBJ1-2
TGTGCCAGCAGTTCTATACAGGGCCGCTATGGCTACACCTTC
CASSSIQGRYGYTF
>13|NA|NA|TRBV5-8|TRBJ1-1
TGTGCCAGGTCCGAGGCGAGGGACACTGAAGCTTTCTTT
CARSEARDTEAFF
>17|NA|few|TRBV5-4|TRBJ2-1
TGTGCCAGCAGCCCCGGGGGTAGCCGGCTTAAAGGCAATGAGCAGTTCTTC
CASSPGGSRLKGNEQFF